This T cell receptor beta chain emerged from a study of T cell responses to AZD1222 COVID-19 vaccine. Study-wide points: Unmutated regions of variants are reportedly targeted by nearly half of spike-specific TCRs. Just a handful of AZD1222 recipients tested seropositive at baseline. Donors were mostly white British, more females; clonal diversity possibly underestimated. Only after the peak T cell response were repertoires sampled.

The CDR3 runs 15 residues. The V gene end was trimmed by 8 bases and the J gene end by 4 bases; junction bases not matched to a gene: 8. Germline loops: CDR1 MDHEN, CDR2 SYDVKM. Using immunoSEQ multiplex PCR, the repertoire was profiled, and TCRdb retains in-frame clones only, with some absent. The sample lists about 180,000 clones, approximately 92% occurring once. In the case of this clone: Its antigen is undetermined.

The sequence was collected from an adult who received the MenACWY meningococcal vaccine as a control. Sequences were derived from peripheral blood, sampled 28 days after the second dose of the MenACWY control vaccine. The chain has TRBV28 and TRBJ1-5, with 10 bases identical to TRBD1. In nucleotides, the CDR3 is TGTGCCAGCCGGAAATGGGGACAGGGGAATCAGCCCCAGCATTTT. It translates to CASRKWGQGNQPQHF.